A single sample gave rise to the 9 T cell receptor beta chains below, sequenced in a study of T cells in Graves' hyperthyroidism and ophthalmopathy. Amplification yielded TCR beta CDR3 regions, with RNA transcripts as the source. The primer set for the first-round RT-PCR of the TCR CDR3 was HTBI. TCRdb ran MiXCR on the multiplex PCR reads and lists one entry per CDR3 protein. The sample has hundreds of thousands of distinct CDR3 sequences, about 13% seen once. Sequencing used blood. The receptor set was obtained from a woman under 30 with Graves' hyperthyroidism.

In its sample, this clonotype was seen many times. The genes are TRBV7-3 and TRBJ1-1; D possibly corresponds to TRBD1 (5 bases). Germline V gene data show CDR1 as SGHTA and CDR2 as FQGTGA. Trimming took off 2 bases at V and 5 bases at J, with 9 bases between the two ends. This CDR3 is 13 amino acids long. CDR3 amino acids: CASSLGARTEAFF. CDR3 nucleotide sequence: TGTGCCAGCAGCTTAGGGGCTAGAACTGAAGCTTTCTTT. Filled out from reference TRBV7-3 and TRBJ1-1, the complete variable domain reads GAGVSQTPSNKVTEKGKYVELRCDPISGHTALYWYRQSLGQGPEFLIYFQGTGAADDSGLPNDRFFAVRPEGSVSTLKIQRTERGDSAVYLCASSLGARTEAFFGQGTRLTVV.

Ten or more counts support this clonotype. The chain combines TRBV7-9 with TRBJ2-7, with 12 bases aligning to TRBD2. The CDR3 has 15 amino acids. From germline, CDR1 is SEHNR and CDR2 FQNEAQ (reference sequence). J lost 4 bases, V lost 4 bases, and 5 bases had no gene match. CDR3 sequence: CASSSLAGGVYEQYF. The CDR3 DNA reads TGTGCCAGCAGCTCTCTAGCGGGAGGGGTGTACGAGCAGTACTTC.

Turning to this clonotype: A much larger clonotype is one base distant, so this may be a read error. The V call is TRBV28, the J call TRBJ2-7; 7 positions agree with TRBD1. The ends lost 6 bases at V and 2 bases at J; junction bases unmatched: 7. CDR3 length equals 14 residues. CDR1 is MDHEN, CDR2 SYDVKM, per germline. CDR3 coding DNA: TGTGCCAGCAGCGCTGGACAGGAAGCCTACGAGCAGTACTTC. It is translated as CASSAGQEAYEQYF. The full variable domain, completed using reference TRBV28 and TRBJ2-7, is DVKVTQSSRYLVKRTGEKVFLECVQDMDHENMFWYRQDPGLGLRLIYFSYDVKMKEKGDIPEGYSVSREKKERFSLILESASTNQTSMYLCASSAGQEAYEQYFGPGTRLTVT.

This clonotype was seen many times. The chain employs TRBV4-1 and TRBJ1-2, with D unclear. The CDR3 has 15 amino acids. Germline-derived CDR1 and CDR2 are MGHRA and YSYEKL. Trimming removed 1 base from V and 3 bases from J, with 12 bases in between. DNA for the CDR3: TGCGCCAGCAGCCAAGTAGGCACCCATTACTATGGCTACACCTTC. Translation gives CASSQVGTHYYGYTF.

This clonotype was detected only a few times. This sequence may be a read error, since a much larger clone differs from it by one base. The chain couples TRBV7-2 to TRBJ2-3; D remains unclear. The J call may be incorrect, as the DNA end agrees better with TRBJ1-5. CDR1 is SGHTA and CDR2 is FQGNSA in the germline V gene. The CDR3 is made up of 16 amino acids. The CDR3 bases are TGTGCCAGCAGCACTGGACTAGCGGGAGGGATTGGTACGCAGCATTTT. It translates to CASSTGLAGGIGTQHF.

This clonotype was counted many times. The chain has TRBV5-1 and TRBJ2-7; the D gene is possibly TRBD2 (5 bases). This CDR3 comprises 15 residues. Looked up from germline, CDR1 is SGHRS and CDR2 is YFSETQ. The ends were cut back, 0 bases at V and 5 bases at J, with 15 bases in the middle. The DNA of the CDR3 is TGCGCCAGCAGCTTGGAGGCATCCTCCGGGGACGAGCAGTACTTC. Its translation is CASSLEASSGDEQYF.

This clonotype was observed at least ten times. J is TRBJ2-7 and V is TRBV27, with 7 bases that match TRBD1. The germline V gene has CDR1 MNHEY and CDR2 SMNVEV (reference sequence). There are 13 residues in the CDR3. V dropped 6 bases and J dropped 2; count of bases not matched to a gene: 4. In DNA, the CDR3 is TGTGCCAGCAGAGGACAGGTTACCTACGAGCAGTACTTC. Translated, it gives CASRGQVTYEQYF.

This clonotype was detected ten times or more. The rearrangement links TRBV7-9 to TRBJ2-1; 7 bases agree with TRBD1. The CDR3 sequence is 12 residues long. In germline, CDR1 is SEHNR, CDR2 FQNEAQ (reference sequence). Losses at the gene ends were 2 bases for V and 12 bases for J; bases not matched to a gene: 4. CDR3 sequence: CASSLRGGRQFF. CDR3 DNA sequence: TGTGCCAGCAGCTTAAGAGGGGGCAGGCAGTTCTTC.

This clonotype was found a few times. This chain uses TRBV7-3 with TRBJ2-5, with TRBD2 identical over 8 bases. The germline V gene encodes CDR1 SGHTA and CDR2 FQGTGA. With V trimmed by 5 bases and J by 4 bases, 9 bases remained unmatched. The CDR3 sequence is 15 residues long. CDR3 DNA sequence: TGTGCCAGCAGCAGAACGGGGGGGCCGAGAGAGACCCAGTACTTC. The encoded protein is CASSRTGGPRETQYF. Using reference TRBV7-3 and TRBJ2-5 for the parts outside the CDR3, the full variable domain is GAGVSQTPSNKVTEKGKYVELRCDPISGHTALYWYRQSLGQGPEFLIYFQGTGAADDSGLPNDRFFAVRPEGSVSTLKIQRTERGDSAVYLCASSRTGGPRETQYFGPGTRLLVL.